This T cell receptor (beta chain) is drawn from a study of blood T cell repertoires in COVID-19. Study as a whole: COVID-19 samples from acute and convalescent phases originated in the United States, Italy and Spain.

Authors' methods: Reference gene primer amplification gave estimated nucleated cell counts. Sequenced by immunoSEQ multiplex PCR; TCRdb stores in-frame clones only, minus some. V, J and clone size derive from that table, while D and trimming were established from the DNA sequence. The sample holds 150,000 or so clones, approximately 80% seen once. Participants came from roughly 23 US areas, aged roughly 18 to 95 years. Cohort placement rested on clinical history that participants reported themselves. The CDR3 contains 17 residues. V usage is TRBV21-1 and J usage is TRBJ2-6; TRBD2 is taken as the D call from the table, unchecked against the DNA. TRBV21-1 is shown as a pseudogene. The receptor was isolated from a man in his forties who had recovered from COVID-19. Sequenced material: PBMCs or T cells enriched from blood (not recorded which). CDR3 protein: CASSDGTSLSGANVLTF. The DNA for the CDR3 is TGTGCCAGCAGCGACGGGACTAGCCTCTCGGGGGCCAACGTCCTGACTTTC.